This T cell receptor (beta chain) was identified in a study of blood T cell repertoires in COVID-19. Study context: PBMCs, B-cell-depleted T cells, or T cells provided the cDNA or gDNA that made up the material.

Per germline, CDR1 SGHNT and CDR2 YYREEE (reference sequence). There are 14 residues in the CDR3. The V end lost 2 bases, the J end lost 8 bases, and 13 bases lay between the germline ends. Data came from immunoSEQ multiplex PCR; TCRdb stores just in-frame clones and leaves some out. The data contain approximately 150,000 clones, 65% to 80% of them singletons. The sequence was collected from a woman in her 70s in a cohort exposed to, infected with or recovered from COVID-19 (not recorded which). The sample consisted of PBMCs or T cells enriched from blood (not recorded which). This sequence joins TRBV5-4 and TRBJ2-2; the D gene is possibly TRBD1 (6 bases). The DNA of the CDR3 is TGTGCCAGCAGCTTACAGGGTAATCCGGGGGAGCTGTTTTTT. Translating it yields CASSLQGNPGELFF.